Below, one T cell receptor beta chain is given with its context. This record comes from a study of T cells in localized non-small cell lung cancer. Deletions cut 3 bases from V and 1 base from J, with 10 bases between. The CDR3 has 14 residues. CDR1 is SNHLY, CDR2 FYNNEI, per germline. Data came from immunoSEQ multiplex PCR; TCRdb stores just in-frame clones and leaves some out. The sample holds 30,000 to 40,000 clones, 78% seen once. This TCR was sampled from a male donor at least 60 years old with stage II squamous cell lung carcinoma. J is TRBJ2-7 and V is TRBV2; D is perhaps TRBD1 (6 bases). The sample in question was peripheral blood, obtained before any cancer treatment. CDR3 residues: CASSDQGKSYEQYF. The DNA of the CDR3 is TGTGCCAGCAGTGATCAGGGGAAATCCTACGAGCAGTACTTC.